This T cell receptor (beta chain) was observed in a study of CD8+ T cells in alopecia areata. Germline lookup yields CDR1 NNHDY and CDR2 SYVADS. The length of the CDR3 is 14 residues. The V and J ends lost 5 bases and 0 bases respectively, with 9 bases between them. It was cDNA, reverse transcribed from extracted RNA, that served as the sequencing template. Profiling relied on immunoSEQ multiplex PCR, and the TCRdb table lists in-frame clones only, not all of them. The table lists 200,000 to 300,000 clones, with no singletons. Cutaneous lymph nodes were pooled and cells sorted by CD4, CD8alpha, NKG2D, NKG2ACE and more. As to this clone: Germline and genes: mouse. Read coverage stops 4 residues before the CDR3 terminus; the germline J gene supplies the remainder.

The sequenced sample was CD4+ T cells sorted from a lymph node. The rearrangement links TRBV13-3 to TRBJ2-1; D ambiguous. This clonotype was sampled from a C3H/HeJ mouse with alopecia areata. The mice in this strain carry MHC haplotype H2-k. CDR3 DNA, as far as it was read: TGTGCCAGCAGCCCCACACATAACTATGCT. It specifies CASSPTHNYA. The whole CDR3 sequence reads CASSPTHNYAEQFF.